This entry describes one TCR beta chain. Its antigen is not known. This PCR relied on a set of 60 Vbeta primers and 13 Jbeta primers. The protocol was immunoSEQ multiplex PCR, while the TCRdb copy is restricted to in-frame clones and leaves out a portion. Here the sample spans 150,000 to 200,000 clones, less than 90% being singletons. The sample is drawn from a study of cytomegalovirus exposure and HLA in healthy donors. Whole-study results and caveats: Accurate prediction of HLA-A and HLA-B alleles (for most subjects) was reportedly achieved from TCR beta sequences. In an earlier analysis, about 90% or about 30%: the productive usage of most TCR beta V segments. V- and J-gene trimming of TCR beta was linked (in a later analysis) to a missense DCLRE1C variant.

The CDR3 is 13 amino acids. Germline V gene lookup returns CDR1 MGHRA and CDR2 YSYEKL. V lost 4 bases to trimming and J lost 0 bases, with 6 bases between them. This clonotype was sampled from a boy younger than 18 in good health and CMV-seronegative. The rearrangement uses TRBV4-1 and TRBJ2-5; D unresolved. The sample was PBMCs. The CDR3: CASSPSDQETQYF. CDR3 bases: TGCGCCAGCAGCCCATCGGACCAAGAGACCCAGTACTTC.